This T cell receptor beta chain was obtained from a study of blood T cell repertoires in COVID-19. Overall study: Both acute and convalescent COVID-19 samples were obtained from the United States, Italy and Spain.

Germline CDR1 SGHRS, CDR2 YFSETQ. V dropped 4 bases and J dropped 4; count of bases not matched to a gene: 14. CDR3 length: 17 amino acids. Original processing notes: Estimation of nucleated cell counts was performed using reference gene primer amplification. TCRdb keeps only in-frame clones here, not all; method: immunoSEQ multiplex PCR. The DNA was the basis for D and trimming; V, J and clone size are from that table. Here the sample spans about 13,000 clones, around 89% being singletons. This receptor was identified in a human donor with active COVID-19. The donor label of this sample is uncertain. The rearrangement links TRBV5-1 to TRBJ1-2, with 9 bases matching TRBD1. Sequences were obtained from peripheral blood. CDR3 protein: CASSLGDRAIDLYGYTF. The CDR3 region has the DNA TGCGCCAGCAGCCTGGGGGACAGGGCGATTGACCTCTATGGCTACACCTTC.